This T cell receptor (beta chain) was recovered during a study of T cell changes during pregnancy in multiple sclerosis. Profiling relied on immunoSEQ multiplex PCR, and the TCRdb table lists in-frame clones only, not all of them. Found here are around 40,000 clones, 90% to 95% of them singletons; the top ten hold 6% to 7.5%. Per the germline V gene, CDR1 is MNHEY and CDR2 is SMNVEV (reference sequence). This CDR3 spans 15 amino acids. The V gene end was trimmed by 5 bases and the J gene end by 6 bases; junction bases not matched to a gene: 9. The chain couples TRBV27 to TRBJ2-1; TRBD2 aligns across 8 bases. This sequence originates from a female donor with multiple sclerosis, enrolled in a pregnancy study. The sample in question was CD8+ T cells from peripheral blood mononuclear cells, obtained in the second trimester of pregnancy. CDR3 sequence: CASSPLGLAGNEQFF. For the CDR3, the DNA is TGTGCCAGCAGTCCGCTCGGACTAGCAGGCAATGAGCAGTTCTTC.